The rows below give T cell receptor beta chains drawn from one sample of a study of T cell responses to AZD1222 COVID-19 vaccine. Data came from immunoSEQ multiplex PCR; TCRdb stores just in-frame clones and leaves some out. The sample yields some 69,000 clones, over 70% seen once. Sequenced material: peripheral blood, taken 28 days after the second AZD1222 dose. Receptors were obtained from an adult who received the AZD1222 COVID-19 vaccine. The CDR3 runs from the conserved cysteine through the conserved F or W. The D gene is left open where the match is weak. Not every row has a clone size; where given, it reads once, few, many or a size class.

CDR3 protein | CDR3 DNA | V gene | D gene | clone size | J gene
CATGGAPNSPLHF | TGTGCCACCGGGGGAGCCCCCAATTCACCCCTCCACTTT | TRBV12-3/TRBV12-4 | - | - | TRBJ1-6
CASTGATDTQYF | TGCGCCAGCACCGGCGCCACAGATACGCAGTATTTT | TRBV4-1 | - | - | TRBJ2-3
CASSQRNRRSHTGELFF | TGTGCCAGCAGCCAACGGAACCGGAGGTCCCACACCGGGGAGCTGTTTTTT | TRBV3-1/TRBV3-2 | - | once | TRBJ2-2
CASSIDTSVAFF | TGTGCCAGTAGTATCGATACCAGTGTAGCTTTCTTT | TRBV19 | - | - | TRBJ1-1
CASSLAPGQGLGNSPLHF | TGCGCCAGCAGCTTGGCCCCGGGACAGGGCCTGGGAAATTCACCCCTCCACTTT | TRBV5-1 | TRBD1 | - | TRBJ1-6
CAWTRNLDTEAFF | TGTGCCTGGACGCGGAATCTAGACACTGAAGCTTTCTTT | TRBV30 | - | - | TRBJ1-1
CASRARRSGANVLTF | TGTGCCAGCAGGGCACGACGATCTGGGGCCAACGTCCTGACTTTC | TRBV7-2 | - | - | TRBJ2-6
CATMDLNTGELFF | TGTGCCACAATGGACCTGAACACCGGGGAGCTGTTTTTT | TRBV24-1 | - | - | TRBJ2-2
CASSPGLAGYKTQYF | TGTGCCAGCAGTCCCGGACTAGCGGGGTATAAGACCCAGTACTTC | TRBV27 | TRBD2 | - | TRBJ2-5
CASSVAGGISYGYTF | TGTGCCAGCAGCGTAGCGGGAGGGATTAGCTATGGCTACACCTTC | TRBV9 | - | - | TRBJ1-2
CASSFTGGRSNYGYTF | TGTGCCAGCAGCTTTACAGGGGGCCGCTCTAACTATGGCTACACCTTC | TRBV5-4 | TRBD1 | few | TRBJ1-2
CASSLDARGAPLETQYF | TGTGCCAGCAGCTTAGACGCGCGGGGGGCTCCTCTGGAGACCCAATACTTC | TRBV7-6 | TRBD2 | - | TRBJ2-5
CASSPRRPGTGNTEAFF | TGCGCCAGCAGCCCCAGACGTCCCGGGACAGGGAACACTGAAGCTTTCTTT | TRBV5-1 | TRBD1 | - | TRBJ1-1
CASSPSGSEAFF | TGTGCCAGCAGCCCTTCGGGGTCAGAAGCTTTCTTT | TRBV12-3/TRBV12-4 | - | - | TRBJ1-1
CASSLGGGQGRLYGYTF | TGTGCCAGCAGCTTAGGGGGCGGACAGGGAAGATTGTACGGCTACACCTTC | TRBV7-9 | TRBD1 | few | TRBJ1-2
CASSLPQGNQPQHF | TGTGCCAGCAGCTTACCGCAGGGCAATCAGCCCCAGCATTTT | TRBV7-2 | - | - | TRBJ1-5
CSVEDGRGSETQYF | TGCAGCGTTGAAGATGGGAGGGGATCGGAGACCCAGTACTTC | TRBV29-1 | TRBD2 | - | TRBJ2-5
CASSSASGLGETQYF | TGTGCCAGTAGTTCCGCATCGGGATTAGGAGAGACCCAGTACTTC | TRBV19 | - | - | TRBJ2-5
CASSFTGYTEAFF | TGTGCCAGCAGCTTTACAGGGTACACTGAAGCTTTCTTT | TRBV5-4 | - | - | TRBJ1-1
CSVLSTDTQYF | TGCAGCGTTCTCAGCACAGATACGCAGTATTTT | TRBV29-1 | - | - | TRBJ2-3
CASSRLRGAIGETQYF | TGTGCCAGCAGCCGCCTGCGGGGGGCTATAGGAGAGACCCAGTACTTC | TRBV3-1/TRBV3-2 | TRBD2 | once | TRBJ2-5
CASSSGGAINYEQYF | TGTGCCAGCAGCTCAGGGGGGGCTATAAACTACGAGCAGTACTTC | TRBV7-2 | - | few | TRBJ2-7
CASSLESRDQPQHF | TGTGCCAGCAGCTTGGAGTCCAGGGACCAGCCCCAGCATTTT | TRBV5-5 | - | - | TRBJ1-5
CASIEGRGAPSSYNEQFF | TGTGCCAGCATAGAGGGGCGGGGGGCCCCGAGCTCCTACAATGAGCAGTTCTTC | TRBV28 | TRBD2 | - | TRBJ2-1
CASGSEAGQSTDTQYF | TGTGCCAGCGGCTCAGAGGCGGGGCAGAGCACAGATACGCAGTATTTT | TRBV3-1/TRBV3-2 | - | - | TRBJ2-3
CASSEGPGAEAFF | TGTGCCAGCAGTGAGGGACCGGGCGCTGAAGCTTTCTTT | TRBV6-4 | - | - | TRBJ1-1
CASTPRGTTEAFF | TGCGCCAGCACCCCGCGGGGGACCACTGAAGCTTTCTTT | TRBV23-1 | - | - | TRBJ1-1
CARLGGTDTQYF | TGTGCCAGATTGGGGGGCACAGATACGCAGTATTTT | TRBV2 | - | - | TRBJ2-3
CASSVGGTSQPQHF | TGTGCCAGCAGTGTGGGGGGGACATCTCAGCCCCAGCATTTT | TRBV2 | - | - | TRBJ1-5
CASSQGAWTGNGYTF | TGTGCCAGCAGCCAAGGAGCATGGACAGGGAATGGCTACACCTTC | TRBV14 | TRBD1 | - | TRBJ1-2
CASSKRDRRTYEQYF | TGTGCCAGCAGCAAGCGGGACAGAAGAACCTACGAGCAGTACTTC | TRBV5-8 | - | - | TRBJ2-7
CASSLTGIEAFF | TGTGCCAGCAGCTTAACGGGGATTGAAGCTTTCTTT | TRBV7-2 | - | - | TRBJ1-1
CASSLTEGEQFF | TGCGCCAGCAGCTTGACGGAGGGTGAGCAGTTCTTC | TRBV5-1 | - | - | TRBJ2-1
CASSPGVGTEAFF | TGTGCCAGCAGCCCTGGGGTGGGAACTGAAGCTTTCTTT | TRBV5-6 | - | - | TRBJ1-1
CASSEAGGLPGELFF | TGTGCCAGCAGTGAAGCGGGGGGGCTACCCGGGGAGCTGTTTTTT | TRBV2 | - | few | TRBJ2-2
CASRQTSGVRQYF | TGTGCCAGCAGACAAACTAGCGGGGTACGACAGTACTTC | TRBV6-6 | TRBD2 | few | TRBJ2-7
CASSLYRDSPLHF | TGTGCCAGCAGCTTATATAGAGATTCACCCCTCCACTTT | TRBV11-2 | - | - | TRBJ1-6
CASDGGGGQPQHF | TGTGCCAGCGATGGAGGGGGGGGACAGCCCCAGCATTTT | TRBV11-2 | - | - | TRBJ1-5
CASSRGLAGAPSSYNEQFF | TGTGCCAGCAGCCGGGGACTAGCGGGGGCCCCTAGCTCCTACAATGAGCAGTTCTTC | TRBV3-1/TRBV3-2 | TRBD2 | - | TRBJ2-1
CASSSQNQETQYF | TGTGCCAGCAGCTCACAGAACCAAGAGACCCAGTACTTC | TRBV7-9 | - | medium-sized | TRBJ2-5
CASSYPARGYTF | TGTGCCAGCAGTTACCCCGCAAGGGGCTACACCTTC | TRBV6-2/TRBV6-3 | - | - | TRBJ1-2
CASSYDSRTGNEKLFF | TGTGCCAGCAGTTATGATTCCCGGACGGGTAATGAAAAACTGTTTTTT | TRBV6-5 | - | - | TRBJ1-4
CASSKTLGTAYNEQFF | TGTGCCAGCAGCAAAACCCTCGGGACAGCTTACAATGAGCAGTTCTTC | TRBV21-1 | - | - | TRBJ2-1
CASSHGQNYGYTF | TGTGCCAGCAGCCACGGACAGAACTATGGCTACACCTTC | TRBV7-9 | - | few | TRBJ1-2
CASSLGQGAKSSYEQYF | TGTGCCAGCAGCTTAGGGCAGGGGGCGAAATCCTCCTACGAGCAGTACTTC | TRBV11-2 | TRBD1 | - | TRBJ2-7